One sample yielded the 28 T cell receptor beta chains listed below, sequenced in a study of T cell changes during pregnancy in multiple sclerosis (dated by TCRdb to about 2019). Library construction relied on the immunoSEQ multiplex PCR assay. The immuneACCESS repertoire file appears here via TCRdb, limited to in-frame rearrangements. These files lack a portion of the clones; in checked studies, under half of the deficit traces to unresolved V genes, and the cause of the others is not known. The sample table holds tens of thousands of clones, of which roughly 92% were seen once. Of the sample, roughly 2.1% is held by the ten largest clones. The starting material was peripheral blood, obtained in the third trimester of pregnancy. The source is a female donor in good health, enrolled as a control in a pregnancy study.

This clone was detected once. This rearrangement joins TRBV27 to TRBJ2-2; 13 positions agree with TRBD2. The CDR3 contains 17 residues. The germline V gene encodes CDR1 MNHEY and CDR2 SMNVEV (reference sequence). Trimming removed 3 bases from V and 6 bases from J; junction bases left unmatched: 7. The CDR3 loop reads CASSFLTSGGAAGELFF. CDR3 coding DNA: TGTGCCAGCAGTTTCCTAACTAGCGGGGGGGCCGCCGGGGAGCTGTTTTTT.

CDR3 region: CASSVAGLNTGELFF. The CDR3 nucleotides are TGTGCCAGCAGCGTCGCAGGCCTGAACACCGGGGAGCTGTTTTTT. The gene calls are TRBV9 and TRBJ2-2; D gene ambiguous. V was shortened by 2 bases and J by 1 base, with 9 bases between the two germline ends. The CDR3 sequence is 15 residues long. Germline-derived CDR1 and CDR2 are SGDLS and YYNGEE.

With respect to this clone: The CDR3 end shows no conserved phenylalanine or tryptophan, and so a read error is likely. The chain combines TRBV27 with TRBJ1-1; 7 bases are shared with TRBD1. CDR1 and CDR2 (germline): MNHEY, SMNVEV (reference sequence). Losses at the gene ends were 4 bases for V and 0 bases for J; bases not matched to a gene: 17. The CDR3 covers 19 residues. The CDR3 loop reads CASSSGRGLSSWVNTEAFS. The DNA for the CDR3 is TGTGCCAGCAGTTCGGGAAGGGGGCTGTCTAGTTGGGTGAACACTGAAGCTTTCTCT.

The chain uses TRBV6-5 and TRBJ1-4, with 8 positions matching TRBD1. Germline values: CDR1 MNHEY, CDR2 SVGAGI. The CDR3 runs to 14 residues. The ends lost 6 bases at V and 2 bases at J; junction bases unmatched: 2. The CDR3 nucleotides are TGTGCCAGCAGAGACAGGGGTACTAATGAAAAACTGTTTTTT. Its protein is CASRDRGTNEKLFF.

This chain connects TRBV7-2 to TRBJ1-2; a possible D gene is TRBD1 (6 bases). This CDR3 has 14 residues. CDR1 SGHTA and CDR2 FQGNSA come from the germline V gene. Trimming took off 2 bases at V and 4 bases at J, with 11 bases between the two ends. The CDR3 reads CASSLSGGLYGYTF. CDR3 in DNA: TGTGCCAGCAGCTTATCTGGGGGCCTCTATGGCTACACCTTC.

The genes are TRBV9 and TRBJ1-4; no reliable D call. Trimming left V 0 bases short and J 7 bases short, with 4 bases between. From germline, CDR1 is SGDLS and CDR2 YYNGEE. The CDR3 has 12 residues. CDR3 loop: CASSVAGEKLFF. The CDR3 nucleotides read TGTGCCAGCAGCGTAGCGGGTGAAAAACTGTTTTTT. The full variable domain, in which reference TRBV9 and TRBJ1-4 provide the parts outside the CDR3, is DSGVTQTPKHLITATGQRVTLRCSPRSGDLSVYWYQQSLDQGLQFLIQYYNGEERAKGNILERFSAQQFPDLHSELNLSSLELGDSALYFCASSVAGEKLFFGSGTQLSVL.

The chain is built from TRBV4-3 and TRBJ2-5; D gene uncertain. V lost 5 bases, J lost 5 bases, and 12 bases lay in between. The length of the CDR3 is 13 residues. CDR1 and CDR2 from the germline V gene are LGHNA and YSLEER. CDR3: CASSAAMWETQYF. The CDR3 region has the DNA TGCGCCAGCAGCGCGGCGATGTGGGAGACCCAGTACTTC.

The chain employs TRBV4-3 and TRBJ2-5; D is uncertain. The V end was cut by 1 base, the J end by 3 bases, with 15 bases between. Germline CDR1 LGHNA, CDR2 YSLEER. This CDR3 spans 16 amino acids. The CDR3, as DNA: TGCGCCAGCAGCCAAGGGGTAGTGGCCAGCGAAGAGACCCAGTACTTC. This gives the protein CASSQGVVASEETQYF.

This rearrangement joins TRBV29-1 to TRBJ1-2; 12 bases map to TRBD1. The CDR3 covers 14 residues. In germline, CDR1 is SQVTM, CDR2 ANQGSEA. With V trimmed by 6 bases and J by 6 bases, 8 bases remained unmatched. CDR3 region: CSVPGTGGPNGYTF. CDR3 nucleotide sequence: TGCAGCGTGCCCGGGACAGGGGGCCCGAATGGCTACACCTTC.

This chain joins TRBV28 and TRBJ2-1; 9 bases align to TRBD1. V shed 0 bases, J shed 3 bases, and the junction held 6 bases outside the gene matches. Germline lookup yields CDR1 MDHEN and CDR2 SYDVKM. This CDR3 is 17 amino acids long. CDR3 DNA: TGTGCCAGCAGTTTATGGGCCGGGACAGGGTACTACAATGAGCAGTTCTTC. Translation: CASSLWAGTGYYNEQFF. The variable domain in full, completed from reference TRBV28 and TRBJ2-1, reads DVKVTQSSRYLVKRTGEKVFLECVQDMDHENMFWYRQDPGLGLRLIYFSYDVKMKEKGDIPEGYSVSREKKERFSLILESASTNQTSMYLCASSLWAGTGYYNEQFFGPGTRLTVL.

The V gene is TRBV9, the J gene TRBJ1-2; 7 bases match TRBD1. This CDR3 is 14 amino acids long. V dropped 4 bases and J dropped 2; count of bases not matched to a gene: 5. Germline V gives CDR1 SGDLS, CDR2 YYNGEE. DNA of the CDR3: TGTGCCAGCAGCCCCCGACAGGGCAACTATGGCTACACCTTC. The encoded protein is CASSPRQGNYGYTF.

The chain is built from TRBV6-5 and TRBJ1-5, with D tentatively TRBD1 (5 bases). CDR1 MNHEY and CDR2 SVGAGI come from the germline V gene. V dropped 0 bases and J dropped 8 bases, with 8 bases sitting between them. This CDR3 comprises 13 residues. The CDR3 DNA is TGTGCCAGCAGTTACTCGGGGGGGAAGCCCCAGCATTTT. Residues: CASSYSGGKPQHF.

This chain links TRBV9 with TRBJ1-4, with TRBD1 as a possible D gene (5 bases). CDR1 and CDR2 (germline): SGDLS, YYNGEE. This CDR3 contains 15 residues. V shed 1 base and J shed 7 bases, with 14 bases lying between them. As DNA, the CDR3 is TGTGCCAGCAGCGTATTCTCAGGGCTAGGTGAAAAACTGTTTTTT. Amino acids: CASSVFSGLGEKLFF.

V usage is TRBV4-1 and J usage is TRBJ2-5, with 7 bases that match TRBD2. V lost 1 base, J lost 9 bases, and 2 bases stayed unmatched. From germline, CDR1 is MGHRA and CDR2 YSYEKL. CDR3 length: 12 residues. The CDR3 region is CASSQGGGPQYF. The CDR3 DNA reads TGCGCCAGCAGCCAAGGGGGAGGGCCCCAGTACTTC.

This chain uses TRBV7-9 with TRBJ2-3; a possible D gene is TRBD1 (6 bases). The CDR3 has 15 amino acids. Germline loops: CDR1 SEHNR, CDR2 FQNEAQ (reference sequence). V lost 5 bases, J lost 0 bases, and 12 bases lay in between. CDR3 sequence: CASSPPGVSTDTQYF. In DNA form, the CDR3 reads TGTGCCAGCAGCCCGCCAGGGGTTAGCACAGATACGCAGTATTTT.

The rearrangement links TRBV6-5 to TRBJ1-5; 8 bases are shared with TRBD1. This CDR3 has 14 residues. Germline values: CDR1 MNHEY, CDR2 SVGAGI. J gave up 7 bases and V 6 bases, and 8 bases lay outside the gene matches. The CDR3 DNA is TGTGCCAGCAGCAATCAGGGGGCAAGACAGCCCCAGCATTTT. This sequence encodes CASSNQGARQPQHF.

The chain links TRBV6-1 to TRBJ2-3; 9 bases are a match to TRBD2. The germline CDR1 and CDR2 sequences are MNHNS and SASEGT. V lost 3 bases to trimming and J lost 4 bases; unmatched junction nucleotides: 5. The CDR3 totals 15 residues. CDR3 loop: CASSERGGVADTQYF. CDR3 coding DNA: TGTGCCAGCAGTGAGCGGGGGGGAGTCGCAGATACGCAGTATTTT.

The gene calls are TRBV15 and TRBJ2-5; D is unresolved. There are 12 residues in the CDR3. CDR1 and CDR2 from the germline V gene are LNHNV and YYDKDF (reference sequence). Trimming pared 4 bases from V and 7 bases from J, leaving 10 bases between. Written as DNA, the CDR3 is TGTGCCACCAGCATCAATTTGAGGACCCAGTACTTC. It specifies CATSINLRTQYF.

As DNA, the CDR3 is TGTGCCAGCAGCAGGGGGGGCGACACTGAAGCTTTCTTT. Translating it yields CASSRGGDTEAFF. This sequence joins TRBV5-6 and TRBJ1-1; D possibly corresponds to TRBD1 (6 bases). The CDR3 has 13 residues. CDR1 and CDR2 from the germline V gene are SGHDT and YYEEEE. Trimming took off 4 bases at V and 3 bases at J, with 10 bases between the two ends.

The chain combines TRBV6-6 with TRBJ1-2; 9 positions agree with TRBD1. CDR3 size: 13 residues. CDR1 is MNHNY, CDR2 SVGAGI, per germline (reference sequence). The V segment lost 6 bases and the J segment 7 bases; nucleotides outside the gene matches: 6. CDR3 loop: CASRGGQGRGYTF. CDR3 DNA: TGTGCCAGCAGGGGGGGACAGGGACGTGGCTACACCTTC.

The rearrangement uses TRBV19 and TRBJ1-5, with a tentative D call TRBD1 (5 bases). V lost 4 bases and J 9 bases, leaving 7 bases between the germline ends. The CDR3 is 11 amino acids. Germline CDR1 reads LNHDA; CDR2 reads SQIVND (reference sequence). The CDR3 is CASSNRWPQHF. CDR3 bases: TGTGCCAGTAGTAACAGGTGGCCCCAGCATTTT.

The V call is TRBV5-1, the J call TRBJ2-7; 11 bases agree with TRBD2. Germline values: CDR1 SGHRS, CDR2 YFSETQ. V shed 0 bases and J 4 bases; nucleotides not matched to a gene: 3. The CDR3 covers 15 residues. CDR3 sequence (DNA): TGCGCCAGCAGCTTGGTTAGCGGGGGGGAGTACGAGCAGTACTTC. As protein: CASSLVSGGEYEQYF. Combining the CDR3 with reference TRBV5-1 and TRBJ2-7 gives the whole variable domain KAGVTQTPRYLIKTRGQQVTLSCSPISGHRSVSWYQQTPGQGLQFLFEYFSETQRNKGNFPGRFSGRQFSNSRSEMNVSTLELGDSALYLCASSLVSGGEYEQYFGPGTRLTVT.

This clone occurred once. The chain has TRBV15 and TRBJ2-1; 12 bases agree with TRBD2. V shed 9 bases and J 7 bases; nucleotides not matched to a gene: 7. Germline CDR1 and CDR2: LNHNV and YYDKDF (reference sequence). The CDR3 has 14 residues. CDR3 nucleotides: TGTGCCACTAAGACTAGCGGGAGTAGAAATGAGCAGTTCTTC. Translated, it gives CATKTSGSRNEQFF.

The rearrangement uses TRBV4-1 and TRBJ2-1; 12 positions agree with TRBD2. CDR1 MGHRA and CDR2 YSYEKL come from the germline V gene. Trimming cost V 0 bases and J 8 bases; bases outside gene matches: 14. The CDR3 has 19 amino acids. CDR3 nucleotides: TGCGCCAGCAGCCAAGAGTGGAGGACTAGCGGGAAATCTAGGGATGAGCAGTTCTTC. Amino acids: CASSQEWRTSGKSRDEQFF.

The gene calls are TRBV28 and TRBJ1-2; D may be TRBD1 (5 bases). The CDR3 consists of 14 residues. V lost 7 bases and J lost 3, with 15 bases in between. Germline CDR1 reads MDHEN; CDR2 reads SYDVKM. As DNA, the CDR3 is TGTGCCAGCATTTCTCCCAGGGTTGACTATGGCTACACCTTC. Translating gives CASISPRVDYGYTF.

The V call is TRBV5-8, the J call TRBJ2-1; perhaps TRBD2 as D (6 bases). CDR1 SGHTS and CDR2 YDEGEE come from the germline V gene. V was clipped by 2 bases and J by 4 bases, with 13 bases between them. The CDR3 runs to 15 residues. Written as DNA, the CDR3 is TGTGCCAGCAGCTTCGGGGACTTGGTTTACAATGAGCAGTTCTTC. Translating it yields CASSFGDLVYNEQFF.

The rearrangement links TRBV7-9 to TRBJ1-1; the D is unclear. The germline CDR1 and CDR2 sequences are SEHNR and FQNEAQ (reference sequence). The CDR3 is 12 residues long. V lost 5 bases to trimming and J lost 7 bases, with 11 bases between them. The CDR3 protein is CASSKTEIEAFF. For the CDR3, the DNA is TGTGCCAGCAGCAAAACAGAAATTGAAGCTTTCTTT.

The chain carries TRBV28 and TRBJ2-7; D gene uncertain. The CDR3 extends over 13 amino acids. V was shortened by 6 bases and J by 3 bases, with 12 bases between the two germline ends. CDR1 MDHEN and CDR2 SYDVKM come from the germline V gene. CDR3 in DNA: TGTGCCAGCAGACATGACACCTTCTACGAGCAGTACTTC. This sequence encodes CASRHDTFYEQYF.